These 16 T cell receptor beta chains were all obtained from the same sample, sequenced in a study of CD8 T cells in ankylosing spondylitis. Each CDR3 protein is one row after TCRdb ran MiXCR on the 5' RACE reads. This sample has hundreds of thousands of distinct CDR3 sequences, with around 16% found just once. General study points: Seven to nine highly homologous variants formed a TCR beta motif that appeared characteristic of ankylosing spondylitis blood.

Their specific antigens are unknown. Source material: blood, either unsorted or a sorted T cell fraction (not recorded which). The receptors shown here come from a male donor with ankylosing spondylitis.

This clonotype was detected only a few times. The V call is TRBV9, the J call TRBJ2-3; 7 nucleotides agree with TRBD2. V shed 3 bases and J 6 bases; nucleotides not matched to a gene: 10. This CDR3 comprises 15 residues. Germline assignment: CDR1 SGDLS and CDR2 YYNGEE. The CDR3 loop is CASSEGLQMGDTQYF. CDR3 nucleotides: TGTGCCAGCAGCGAGGGACTACAAATGGGGGATACGCAGTATTTT.

This clonotype showed up just a few times. The chain carries TRBV5-6 and TRBJ2-7; D is ambiguous. This CDR3 is 15 amino acids long. Per germline, CDR1 SGHDT and CDR2 YYEEEE. V was shortened by 0 bases and J by 4 bases, with 14 bases between the two germline ends. The CDR3 spells CASSLEGVGGYEQYF. CDR3 nucleotides: TGTGCCAGCAGCTTGGAAGGAGTCGGCGGTTACGAGCAGTACTTC.

There are many counts of this clonotype. V and J are TRBV12-3 or TRBV12-4 and TRBJ1-2, with D maybe TRBD1 (5 bases). The CDR3 is made up of 14 amino acids. Trimming stripped 10 bases from V and 4 bases from J, with 19 bases between. The CDR3 nucleotides read TGTGCCACCATAGGGTATAGCGGGGGCTATGGCTACACCTTC. It specifies CATIGYSGGYGYTF.

V and J are TRBV6-5 and TRBJ1-6; maybe TRBD1 (5 bases). The germline gives CDR1 MNHEY, CDR2 SVGAGI. Trimming pared 0 bases from V and 10 bases from J, leaving 13 bases between. CDR3 size: 15 residues. The CDR3 is CASSYSGGGNSPLHF. In DNA, the CDR3 is TGTGCCAGCAGTTACTCCGGGGGGGGGAACTCACCCCTCCACTTT.

This clonotype appeared many times. The chain joins TRBV5-1 to TRBJ1-1; possible D gene TRBD1, 6 bases. CDR3 length: 16 amino acids. The V gene lost 0 bases and the J gene lost 3 bases, with 15 bases spanning the gap. Germline CDR1 is SGHRS and CDR2 is YFSETQ. CDR3 sequence (DNA): TGCGCCAGCAGCTTGGGCTCCCAGGGGTGGTACACTGAAGCTTTCTTT. It yields the protein CASSLGSQGWYTEAFF. Combining the CDR3 with reference TRBV5-1 and TRBJ1-1 gives the whole variable domain KAGVTQTPRYLIKTRGQQVTLSCSPISGHRSVSWYQQTPGQGLQFLFEYFSETQRNKGNFPGRFSGRQFSNSRSEMNVSTLELGDSALYLCASSLGSQGWYTEAFFGQGTRLTVV.

This clonotype has a handful of counts. Here the CDR3 DNA reads TGTGCCAGCAGTTACTTGGCGGGCGGTGAAGAGACCCAGTACTTC. Residues: CASSYLAGGEETQYF. The chain is built from TRBV6-5 and TRBJ2-5; tentatively, D is TRBD2 (5 bases). V lost 1 base and J lost 3, with 12 bases in between. The CDR3 is made up of 15 amino acids. Germline V gene data show CDR1 as MNHEY and CDR2 as SVGAGI.

The V call is TRBV20-1, the J call TRBJ1-5; 7 positions agree with TRBD1. Germline trimming cut 6 bases from V and 5 bases from J; bases unmatched to any gene: 7. The CDR3 spans 13 residues. Looked up from germline, CDR1 is DFQATT and CDR2 is SNEGSKA (reference sequence). The CDR3 protein is CSATDRPDQPQHF. The CDR3, as DNA: TGCAGTGCGACGGACAGGCCCGATCAGCCCCAGCATTTT.

This clonotype was counted only a few times. The V call is TRBV9, the J call TRBJ2-3, with D perhaps matching TRBD1 or TRBD2 (5 bases each). CDR1 is SGDLS, CDR2 YYNGEE, per germline. This CDR3 has 14 residues. Trimming took off 0 bases at V and 6 bases at J, with 11 bases between the two ends. The CDR3, as DNA: TGTGCCAGCAGCGTAGGGGACCGGCGGGATACGCAGTATTTT. Translating gives CASSVGDRRDTQYF.

The chain couples TRBV5-1 to TRBJ2-7; 9 bases are shared with TRBD2. The V segment lost 0 bases and the J segment 3 bases; nucleotides outside the gene matches: 4. Per the germline V gene, CDR1 is SGHRS and CDR2 is YFSETQ. The CDR3 is 15 residues long. CDR3 sequence (DNA): TGCGCCAGCAGCTTGGCTGGGACTAGCAGCTACGAGCAGTACTTC. Encoded protein: CASSLAGTSSYEQYF.

This clonotype appeared many times. At one of its ends the junction is not consistent with the germline gene, which may arise from a read error. The DNA for the CDR3 is TGCGCCAGCAGCTTGGCCGGGACCGGGGAGCTGTTTTTT. Protein: CASSLAGTGELFF. V usage is TRBV7-6 and J usage is TRBJ2-2; D gene unclear. Germline V CDR1 and CDR2: SGHVS, FNYEAQ. This CDR3 is 13 amino acids long.

This clonotype was detected many times. J is TRBJ1-2 and V is TRBV13; TRBD1 might be the D (6 bases). This CDR3 region has 13 residues. Germline CDR1 PRHDT, CDR2 FYEKMQ (reference sequence). Trimming shortened V by 5 bases and J by 5 bases, and 12 bases separated the two germline ends. In DNA, the CDR3 is TGTGCCAGCAGCGAGGACAGAAGATATGGCTACACCTTC. Protein product: CASSEDRRYGYTF.

This clonotype was recorded a few times. V and J are TRBV29-1 and TRBJ2-7, with D perhaps matching TRBD1 (6 bases). This CDR3 is built from 13 residues. The germline V gene encodes CDR1 SQVTM and CDR2 ANQGSEA. V lost 4 bases and J lost 1, with 11 bases in between. The CDR3 DNA is TGCAGCGTTGTACAGGGAGTTTCCTACGAGCAGTACTTC. It codes for CSVVQGVSYEQYF.

The rearrangement links TRBV7-9 to TRBJ1-4; tentatively, D is TRBD1 (5 bases). V was cut by 0 bases and J by 7 bases, with 12 bases left in between. The CDR3 totals 15 residues. Germline-derived CDR1 and CDR2 are SEHNR and FQNEAQ (reference sequence). As DNA, the CDR3 is TGTGCCAGCAGCTTAGCGGGACTAGAGTTTGAAAAACTGTTTTTT. Encoded protein: CASSLAGLEFEKLFF.

V gene TRBV9 combines with J gene TRBJ1-5; D might be TRBD1 (5 bases). CDR1 is SGDLS and CDR2 is YYNGEE in the germline V gene. The CDR3 loop spans 15 amino acids. V lost 0 bases to trimming and J lost 4 bases, with 11 bases between them. The CDR3 DNA follows: TGTGCCAGCAGCGTAGACCGGGGGAAGAATCAGCCCCAGCATTTT. It translates to CASSVDRGKNQPQHF.

This clonotype was recorded at least ten times. The chain has TRBV5-1 and TRBJ2-5, with D uncertain. Per germline, CDR1 SGHRS and CDR2 YFSETQ. The germline V and J ends were trimmed by 0 bases and 3 bases, with 9 bases remaining between them. CDR3 size: 14 residues. CDR3 amino acids: CASSLGLGEETQYF. The CDR3 nucleotides read TGCGCCAGCAGCTTGGGGCTAGGCGAAGAGACCCAGTACTTC.

A few counts support this clonotype. The chain has TRBV19 and TRBJ1-2; D not resolved. CDR1 and CDR2 (germline): LNHDA, SQIVND (reference sequence). CDR3 length: 13 residues. V was shortened by 11 bases and J by 11 bases, with 24 bases between the two germline ends. Here the CDR3 reads CARKGLDQLGYTF. The DNA of the CDR3 is TGTGCCCGGAAGGGTCTCGATCAATTGGGGTACACCTTC.